A single sample gave rise to the 32 T cell receptor beta chains below, sequenced in a study of T cell responses to AZD1222 COVID-19 vaccine. Repertoires were generated with immunoSEQ multiplex PCR, while TCRdb's copy carries only in-frame clones and drops some. This sample has some 280,000 clones, with 90% to 95% found just once. The sequencing used peripheral blood, collected 28 days after the second AZD1222 dose. The receptors originated from an adult who received the AZD1222 COVID-19 vaccine.

This clone was counted once. V usage is TRBV7-6 and J usage is TRBJ1-5, with 10 bases matching TRBD1. With 1 base clipped from V and 6 bases from J, the junction kept 6 bases outside the gene matches. The CDR3 length is 16 residues. The V gene's germline CDR1 is SGHVS and CDR2 FNYEAQ. This CDR3 is CASSLGTGGTGQPQHF. CDR3 bases: TGTGCCAGCAGCTTAGGGACAGGGGGGACGGGTCAGCCCCAGCATTTT.

This chain links TRBV6-5 with TRBJ2-1; no definite D call. Trimming pared 8 bases from V and 5 bases from J, leaving 10 bases between. CDR1 is MNHEY and CDR2 is SVGAGI in the germline V gene. This CDR3 has 12 residues. CDR3 in amino acids: CASLVKNNEQFF. The CDR3, as DNA: TGTGCCAGCTTGGTGAAGAACAATGAGCAGTTCTTC.

V and J are TRBV5-4 and TRBJ2-4; D gene ambiguous. V lost 4 bases to trimming and J lost 5 bases, with 10 bases between them. Germline loops: CDR1 SGHNT, CDR2 YYREEE (reference sequence). This CDR3 is built from 13 residues. In DNA form, the CDR3 reads TGTGCCAGCAGCACGGCCCTGGAAAACATTCAGTACTTC. It specifies CASSTALENIQYF.

The rearrangement uses TRBV7-8 and TRBJ1-3, with a weak D call TRBD1 (5 bases). The CDR3 length is 15 residues. V gave up 5 bases and J gave up 0 bases, with 11 bases separating them. Germline CDR1 reads SGHVS; CDR2 reads FQNEAQ. CDR3 sequence: CASSPDSHSGNTIYF. The CDR3 nucleotides read TGTGCCAGCAGCCCCGACAGCCACTCTGGAAACACCATATATTTT.

V gene TRBV10-3 combines with J gene TRBJ1-1; 7 bases agree with TRBD1. The CDR3 is made up of 15 amino acids. J was trimmed by 0 bases and V by 1 base; bases with no gene match: 2. Germline V CDR1 and CDR2: ENHRY, SYGVKD. CDR3 DNA sequence: TGTGCCATCAGTGAGTTACAGGGGCTGAACACTGAAGCTTTCTTT. Translating it yields CAISELQGLNTEAFF.

This chain joins TRBV30 and TRBJ2-1; a possible D gene is TRBD1 (6 bases). The CDR3 is 12 residues long. CDR1 and CDR2 (germline): GTSNPN, SVGIG (reference sequence). Between the trimmed V and J ends, which lost 5 bases and 6 bases, there was a span of 11 bases. This CDR3 reads CAWGTGSNEQFF. CDR3 bases: TGTGCCTGGGGTACAGGGTCCAATGAGCAGTTCTTC.

V usage is TRBV6-5 and J usage is TRBJ2-5; 8 bases match TRBD1. Germline V CDR1 and CDR2: MNHEY, SVGAGI. Unmatched junction bases numbered 6, after V lost 8 bases and J lost 4 bases. The CDR3 is 13 amino acids. The CDR3 DNA follows: TGTGCCAGCCGACGGACAGGGCCAGAGACCCAGTACTTC. It is translated as CASRRTGPETQYF.

This chain links TRBV3-1 (or the pseudogene TRBV3-2) with TRBJ2-5; a possible D gene is TRBD2 (6 bases). The germline V gene encodes CDR1 LGHDT and CDR2 YNNKEL (reference sequence). The CDR3 runs 14 residues. V was cut by 3 bases and J by 5 bases, with 13 bases left in between. For the CDR3, the DNA is TGTGCCAGCAGCCACCGTAGCGGAGGGGAGACCCAGTACTTC. It translates to CASSHRSGGETQYF.

The genes are TRBV15 and TRBJ1-1; D is possibly TRBD1 (6 bases). This CDR3 has 16 residues. V lost 0 bases, J lost 6 bases, and 17 bases lay in between. The germline V gene has CDR1 LNHNV and CDR2 YYDKDF (reference sequence). Here the CDR3 DNA reads TGTGCCACCAGCAGAGAGTCAGGGGTCCTTGGCGCTGAAGCTTTCTTT. Protein: CATSRESGVLGAEAFF.

This chain joins TRBV15 and TRBJ2-2, with D uncertain. CDR3 size: 16 residues. The V and J ends lost 0 bases and 4 bases respectively, with 12 bases between them. Germline V lookup: CDR1 LNHNV, CDR2 YYDKDF (reference sequence). The CDR3 here is CATSRDRASFTGELFF. The CDR3 nucleotides read TGTGCCACCAGCAGAGATAGGGCGAGTTTCACCGGGGAGCTGTTTTTT.

The chain combines TRBV7-2 with TRBJ2-1; possible D gene TRBD1, 5 bases. Looked up from germline, CDR1 is SGHTA and CDR2 is FQGNSA. Trimming shortened V by 5 bases and J by 1 base, and 18 bases separated the two germline ends. The CDR3 runs to 17 residues. The CDR3: CASSPPVVGPSYNEQFF. CDR3 bases: TGTGCCAGCAGCCCTCCCGTAGTGGGGCCTTCCTACAATGAGCAGTTCTTC.

The chain uses TRBV28 and TRBJ2-2; D is unclear. Germline-derived CDR1 and CDR2 are MDHEN and SYDVKM. This CDR3 region has 12 residues. V was pared by 6 bases and J by 6 bases, with 8 bases between. The CDR3 DNA is TGTGCCAGCAGAAGAGGATCCGGGGAGCTGTTTTTT. Amino acids: CASRRGSGELFF.

This rearrangement joins TRBV11-1 to TRBJ1-1; D gene unclear. The CDR3 has 12 amino acids. Deletions cut 5 bases from V and 6 bases from J, with 10 bases between. Germline-derived CDR1 and CDR2 are SGHAT and FQDESV (reference sequence). CDR3: CASSPFSAEAFF. The CDR3 DNA reads TGTGCCAGCAGCCCCTTCAGCGCTGAAGCTTTCTTT.

This clone has only one observation. V and J are TRBV19 and TRBJ1-6; perhaps TRBD1 as D (5 bases). Between the trimmed V and J ends, which lost 1 base and 10 bases, there was a span of 11 bases. CDR1 is LNHDA, CDR2 SQIVND, per germline (reference sequence). The CDR3 totals 14 residues. The CDR3 nucleotides are TGTGCCAGTAGTATAGGGGCAGCAGGGTCACCCCTCCACTTT. It encodes CASSIGAAGSPLHF.

The DNA for the CDR3 is TGTGCCACCCTCAGGGGGACGGATTTCGGGGAAGCTTTCTTT. Its translation: CATLRGTDFGEAFF. The chain joins TRBV10-3 to TRBJ1-1; 7 nucleotides line up with TRBD1. The CDR3 extends over 14 amino acids. Per germline, CDR1 ENHRY and CDR2 SYGVKD. Losses at the gene ends were 10 bases for V and 8 bases for J; bases not matched to a gene: 16.

This chain connects TRBV27 to TRBJ1-1; a possible D gene is TRBD1 (6 bases). Germline-derived CDR1 and CDR2 are MNHEY and SMNVEV (reference sequence). The CDR3 has 15 amino acids. Trimming removed 2 bases at V and 0 bases at J, with 10 bases between. The CDR3 coding sequence is TGTGCCAGCAGTTTACGGCAGGGGCTGAACACTGAAGCTTTCTTT. This sequence encodes CASSLRQGLNTEAFF.

Concerning this clone: A much larger clone sits a single nucleotide away, making a read error possible. The rearrangement links TRBV2 to TRBJ2-3; no reliable D call. Germline V CDR1 and CDR2: SNHLY, FYNNEI. There are 13 residues in the CDR3. Trimming removed 3 bases from V and 0 bases from J, with 4 bases in between. CDR3 nucleotide sequence: TGTGCCAGCAGTGACACTAGCACAGATACGCAGTATTTT. Its protein product is CASSDTSTDTQYF.

The chain recombines TRBV5-1 with TRBJ1-2; D may be TRBD1 (6 bases). V lost 1 base and J lost 3, with 7 bases in between. This CDR3 has 13 residues. Germline V lookup: CDR1 SGHRS, CDR2 YFSETQ. The DNA of the CDR3 is TGCGCCAGCAGCTTGAAGGGGGACTATGGCTACACCTTC. Translation: CASSLKGDYGYTF.

This clone has only one observation. J is TRBJ1-1 and V is TRBV25-1; the match to TRBD1 covers 8 bases. Per germline, CDR1 MGHDK and CDR2 SYGVNS. Unmatched junction bases numbered 9, after V lost 3 bases and J lost 6 bases. The CDR3 runs to 15 residues. CDR3 residues: CASSENQGAGAEAFF. CDR3 nucleotide sequence: TGTGCCAGCAGTGAGAACCAGGGGGCAGGGGCTGAAGCTTTCTTT.

The J gene is TRBJ1-1, the V gene TRBV27; D is perhaps TRBD1 (6 bases). Germline assignment: CDR1 MNHEY and CDR2 SMNVEV (reference sequence). Trimming removed 4 bases at V and 1 base at J, with 10 bases between. The CDR3 is 14 amino acids. CDR3 bases: TGTGCCAGCAGTTCCTCGACAGGGAACACTGAAGCTTTCTTT. This codes for CASSSSTGNTEAFF.

The chain joins TRBV7-8 to TRBJ2-1, with 8 bases aligning to TRBD2. CDR1 is SGHVS, CDR2 FQNEAQ, per germline. With V trimmed by 1 base and J by 2 bases, 7 bases remained unmatched. This CDR3 is 17 amino acids long. CDR3 nucleotide sequence: TGTGCCAGCAGCTTAGTAGGAAGCGGGGGTACCTACAATGAGCAGTTCTTC. Its translation: CASSLVGSGGTYNEQFF. The whole variable domain, remainder taken from reference TRBV7-8 and TRBJ2-1, is GAGVSQSPRYKVAKRGQDVALRCDPISGHVSLFWYQQALGQGPEFLTYFQNEAQLDKSGLPSDRFFAERPEGSVSTLKIQRTQQEDSAVYLCASSLVGSGGTYNEQFFGPGTRLTVL.

The V call is TRBV7-2, the J call TRBJ2-2, with TRBD2 identical over 7 bases. The germline V gene has CDR1 SGHTA and CDR2 FQGNSA. The CDR3 loop spans 16 amino acids. V dropped 4 bases and J dropped 4; count of bases not matched to a gene: 9. The CDR3 spells CASSYTLTSSTGELFF. CDR3 nucleotides: TGTGCCAGCAGCTATACCCTGACTAGCTCCACCGGGGAGCTGTTTTTT.

This chain links TRBV18 with TRBJ1-5, with D tentatively TRBD1 (6 bases). This CDR3 comprises 14 residues. Germline CDR1 KGHSH, CDR2 LQKENI. Trimming shortened V by 3 bases and J by 0 bases, and 6 bases separated the two germline ends. In DNA, the CDR3 is TGTGCCAGCTCACCGGACAGTAGCAATCAGCCCCAGCATTTT. Protein: CASSPDSSNQPQHF.

The genes are TRBV28 and TRBJ1-1; 7 bases map to TRBD1. With 4 bases clipped from V and 3 bases from J, the junction kept 8 bases outside the gene matches. CDR3 length: 15 amino acids. Germline CDR1 is MDHEN and CDR2 is SYDVKM. The CDR3 loop is CASSSPDRDYTEAFF. CDR3 sequence (DNA): TGTGCCAGCAGTTCCCCTGACAGGGACTACACTGAAGCTTTCTTT.

The chain combines TRBV10-2 with TRBJ1-5; no clear D gene. The CDR3 has 15 residues. V shed 4 bases and J shed 2 bases, with 12 bases lying between them. Germline V gene sequence: CDR1 WSHSY, CDR2 SAAADI. The CDR3 here is CASSAGDGGNQPQHF. CDR3 coding DNA: TGCGCCAGCAGTGCCGGGGATGGTGGCAATCAGCCCCAGCATTTT.

V gene TRBV28 combines with J gene TRBJ1-1; 7 positions match TRBD1. The germline gives CDR1 MDHEN, CDR2 SYDVKM. This CDR3 has 15 amino acids. V lost 6 bases and J lost 0; bases outside the gene matches: 7. The chain's CDR3 is CASSLGGQMNTEAFF. The DNA for the CDR3 is TGTGCCAGCAGCCTAGGGGGACAGATGAACACTGAAGCTTTCTTT.

The chain combines TRBV3-1 (or the pseudogene TRBV3-2) with TRBJ2-7; D perhaps matches TRBD2 (6 bases). Per germline, CDR1 LGHDT and CDR2 YNNKEL (reference sequence). The CDR3 consists of 13 residues. V lost 4 bases to trimming and J lost 4 bases, with 11 bases between them. In DNA, the CDR3 is TGTGCCAGCAGCCGGGACTGGAAATACGAGCAGTACTTC. Translated: CASSRDWKYEQYF.

The V and J genes are TRBV25-1 and TRBJ2-3, with D perhaps assigned TRBD1 or TRBD2 (6 bases each). Trimming shortened V by 7 bases and J by 2 bases, and 13 bases separated the two germline ends. This CDR3 spans 14 amino acids. Per the germline V gene, CDR1 is MGHDK and CDR2 is SYGVNS. Written as DNA, the CDR3 is TGTGCCAGCAATGGAGGGGGATCCACAGATACGCAGTATTTT. This gives the protein CASNGGGSTDTQYF.

A single count supports this clone. V gene TRBV7-2 combines with J gene TRBJ1-3, with D perhaps matching TRBD1 (6 bases). The V gene's germline CDR1 is SGHTA and CDR2 FQGNSA. The CDR3 is 17 amino acids. Deletions cut 1 base from V and 0 bases from J, with 13 bases between. CDR3 residues: CASSLGVGGASGNTIYF. The CDR3 nucleotides are TGTGCCAGCAGCTTAGGAGTTGGGGGCGCCTCTGGAAACACCATATATTTT.

J is TRBJ1-4 and V is TRBV15; D is undetermined. Trimming took off 0 bases at V and 4 bases at J, with 9 bases between the two ends. CDR3 length: 15 residues. Germline CDR1 reads LNHNV; CDR2 reads YYDKDF (reference sequence). The CDR3 DNA sequence: TGTGCCACCAGCAGAGATACAGCCTATAATGAAAAACTGTTTTTT. This encodes CATSRDTAYNEKLFF.

The gene calls are TRBV4-1 and TRBJ1-2, with TRBD1 matching over 9 bases. V lost 4 bases and J lost 4; bases outside the gene matches: 10. CDR1 is MGHRA and CDR2 is YSYEKL in the germline V gene. The CDR3 loop spans 16 amino acids. CDR3 amino acids: CASSPNTGTGIYGYTF. CDR3 sequence (DNA): TGCGCCAGCAGCCCTAACACCGGGACAGGGATCTATGGCTACACCTTC.

The V call is TRBV19, the J call TRBJ1-6; the match to TRBD1 covers 11 bases. Losses at the gene ends were 4 bases for V and 8 bases for J; bases not matched to a gene: 10. Germline CDR1 is LNHDA and CDR2 is SQIVND (reference sequence). The CDR3 runs 17 residues. CDR3 nucleotide sequence: TGTGCCAGTAGTACCCCGGTCCAGGGACAGGGGGATTCACCCCTCCACTTT. Its translation: CASSTPVQGQGDSPLHF.